These 9 T cell receptor beta chains originate from one sample sequenced in a study of CD8 T cells in Susac syndrome. Random hexamers served to reverse transcribe about 0.5 to 1 ug RNA. TCRdb reanalysed the immunoSEQ multiplex PCR reads using MiXCR and keeps one entry per CDR3 protein. The sample consists of 65,000 to 80,000 distinct CDR3 sequences, about 91% of them appearing once. Source material: CD8+ T cells from PBMCs. The source of these receptors is a human donor with multiple sclerosis.

V usage is TRBV4-2 and J usage is TRBJ2-7; a weak D match, TRBD2 (5 bases). Germline values: CDR1 LGHNA, CDR2 YNFKEQ. V lost 0 bases to trimming and J lost 5 bases, with 11 bases between them. The CDR3 loop spans 14 amino acids. The CDR3 region is CASSQEDRGNEQYF. Here the CDR3 DNA reads TGTGCCAGCAGCCAAGAAGATCGAGGGAACGAGCAGTACTTC.

The gene calls are TRBV7-2 and TRBJ2-3; 11 nucleotides agree with TRBD2. CDR3 size: 16 residues. With 4 bases clipped from V and 4 bases from J, the junction kept 7 bases outside the gene matches. Germline values: CDR1 SGHTA, CDR2 FQGNSA. The CDR3 is CASSSLLAGGADTQYF. The CDR3 DNA reads as TGTGCCAGCAGCTCCCTTCTAGCGGGAGGAGCAGATACGCAGTATTTT.

This chain connects TRBV20-1 to TRBJ1-5; possibly TRBD1 for D (6 bases). Germline V gene data show CDR1 as DFQATT and CDR2 as SNEGSKA (reference sequence). CDR3 size: 15 residues. V lost 2 bases to trimming and J lost 5 bases, with 16 bases between them. Here the CDR3 reads CSARNFRGRDQPQHF. As DNA, the CDR3 is TGCAGTGCTAGAAATTTCCGGGGGCGCGATCAGCCCCAGCATTTT.

CDR3 nucleotide sequence: TGTGCCATCAGTGATGTGACTAGCGGGCGTTGGAATGAGCAGTTCTTC. Translating it yields CAISDVTSGRWNEQFF. The chain is built from TRBV10-3 and TRBJ2-1; 10 bases line up with TRBD2. The CDR3 is made up of 16 amino acids. Germline V gives CDR1 ENHRY, CDR2 SYGVKD. V shed 3 bases, J shed 7 bases, and the junction held 9 bases outside the gene matches.

This clonotype was recorded only once. This chain links TRBV5-1 with TRBJ1-6; the D is unclear. The length of the CDR3 is 15 residues. Germline CDR1 and CDR2: SGHRS and YFSETQ. V lost 0 bases and J lost 3, with 7 bases in between. CDR3 coding DNA: TGCGCCAGCAGCTTGGGGCGGCTCTATAATTCACCCCTCCACTTT. This codes for CASSLGRLYNSPLHF.

This clonotype was observed a few times. This CDR3 reads CASSWGQEGYEQYF. CDR3 DNA sequence: TGTGCCAGCAGTTGGGGACAGGAGGGATACGAGCAGTACTTC. This chain links TRBV6-2 or TRBV6-3 with TRBJ2-7; 8 bases align to TRBD1. CDR1 is MNHEY and CDR2 is SVGEGT in the germline V gene. Unmatched junction bases numbered 6, after V lost 4 bases and J lost 4 bases. This CDR3 is 14 amino acids long.

The V call is TRBV6-5, the J call TRBJ2-7, with D possibly TRBD2 on 6 matching bases. The CDR3 loop spans 13 amino acids. Deletions cut 4 bases from V and 3 bases from J, with 10 bases between. Germline values: CDR1 MNHEY, CDR2 SVGAGI. CDR3 nucleotides: TGTGCCAGCAGTTTAGCGGACCGCTACGAGCAGTACTTC. As protein: CASSLADRYEQYF.

V gene TRBV7-9 combines with J gene TRBJ2-7; no clear D gene. Germline CDR1 is SEHNR and CDR2 is FQNEAQ (reference sequence). V was cut by 2 bases and J by 5 bases, with 16 bases left in between. This CDR3 comprises 15 residues. The CDR3 reads CASSLLGRSFDEQYF. CDR3 DNA: TGTGCCAGCAGCTTATTAGGACGGTCGTTTGACGAGCAGTACTTC.

The chain links TRBV27 to TRBJ1-2; D might be TRBD1 (6 bases). The V end was cut by 0 bases, the J end by 4 bases, with 9 bases between. CDR3 length: 14 amino acids. Germline V CDR1 and CDR2: MNHEY, SMNVEV (reference sequence). As DNA, the CDR3 is TGTGCCAGCAGTTTATCGGGACACCTCTATGGCTACACCTTC. This encodes CASSLSGHLYGYTF.